This TCR beta chain was observed in a study of cytomegalovirus exposure and HLA in healthy donors. Findings of the study overall: TCR beta V- and J-gene trimming was later associated with a missense DCLRE1C variant. Listed as cytomegalovirus-associated were approximately 160 TCR beta chains.

Amplification used 60 Vbeta primers and 13 Jbeta primers. Sequencing was performed with immunoSEQ multiplex PCR; in TCRdb, only in-frame clones are kept and a portion is missing. The sample records approximately 150,000 clones, around three quarters being singletons. Details on this clone: The antigen remains undetermined.

Germline V CDR1 and CDR2: ENHRY, SYGVKD. The CDR3 runs to 16 residues. V was trimmed by 0 bases and J by 1 base, leaving 12 bases between them. The source is a woman between 35 and 50 years old in good health and CMV-seropositive. The V gene is TRBV10-3, the J gene TRBJ2-5; D might be TRBD2 (6 bases). Sequenced material: PBMCs. The CDR3 loop is CAISESRGKFQETQYF. CDR3 sequence (DNA): TGTGCCATCAGTGAGTCTCGGGGGAAGTTCCAAGAGACCCAGTACTTC.